Following are 22 T cell receptor beta chains from one sample sequenced in a study of radiotherapy plus CTLA-4 blockade in lung cancer. Here immunoSEQ multiplex PCR was the method, and the copy in TCRdb shows in-frame clones only, minus some. The table includes over 35,000 clones, about 74% detected once. This material consisted of peripheral blood, taken from a patient treated with radiotherapy plus ipilimumab. The source is a human donor with non-small cell lung cancer whose response to radiotherapy plus ipilimumab could not be evaluated.

The chain carries TRBV4-2 and TRBJ2-5; 8 nucleotides line up with TRBD2. Germline-derived CDR1 and CDR2 are LGHNA and YNFKEQ. J gave up 5 bases and V 1 base, and 15 bases lay outside the gene matches. The CDR3 has 18 residues. CDR3 region: CASSQARRGAGEPETQYF. The CDR3 nucleotides are TGTGCCAGCAGCCAAGCGCGCAGGGGAGCGGGAGAGCCGGAGACCCAGTACTTC.

V usage is TRBV5-1 and J usage is TRBJ1-2, with 12 bases lining up with TRBD1. The V gene's germline CDR1 is SGHRS and CDR2 YFSETQ. The ends lost 3 bases at V and 8 bases at J; junction bases unmatched: 8. The CDR3 has 15 residues. The DNA of the CDR3 is TGCGCCAGCAGCTCAACCGGGACAGGGGGCGGCGGCTACACCTTC. It specifies CASSSTGTGGGGYTF.

This clone was seen just once. The chain links TRBV7-9 to TRBJ2-1; the D is unclear. V was shortened by 1 base and J by 3 bases, with 7 bases between the two germline ends. This CDR3 contains 14 residues. CDR1 and CDR2 from the germline V gene are SEHNR and FQNEAQ (reference sequence). This CDR3 reads CASSLEWHYNEQFF. The CDR3 DNA is TGTGCCAGCAGCTTAGAATGGCACTACAATGAGCAGTTCTTC. Full variable domain (rest looked up from reference TRBV7-9 and TRBJ2-1): DTGVSQNPRHKITKRGQNVTFRCDPISEHNRLYWYRQTLGQGPEFLTYFQNEAQLEKSRLLSDRFSAERPKGSFSTLEIQRTEQGDSAMYLCASSLEWHYNEQFFGPGTRLTVL.

The rearrangement links TRBV2 to TRBJ2-2; 9 bases agree with TRBD1. The CDR3 contains 17 residues. Trimming at V came to 4 bases and at J to 3 bases, leaving 9 bases not matched to a gene. Germline V gives CDR1 SNHLY, CDR2 FYNNEI. As DNA, the CDR3 is TGTGCCAGCAGTGGGGGACAGGGTCCCCGATACACCGGGGAGCTGTTTTTT. This encodes CASSGGQGPRYTGELFF.

J is TRBJ2-5 and V is TRBV4-1; 7 bases fit TRBD1. This CDR3 has 17 amino acids. The junction had 10 bases not matched to a gene; V was cut back by 1 base and J by 2 bases. Germline V lookup: CDR1 MGHRA, CDR2 YSYEKL. This CDR3 is CASSQGPLRGRQETQYF. The CDR3 region has the DNA TGCGCCAGCAGCCAAGGCCCGTTGAGGGGGCGGCAAGAGACCCAGTACTTC.

The chain couples TRBV2 to TRBJ1-3; D is unclear. The CDR3 extends over 14 amino acids. Germline V gene sequence: CDR1 SNHLY, CDR2 FYNNEI. V shed 3 bases and J shed 0 bases, with 6 bases lying between them. CDR3 in DNA: TGTGCCAGCAGTGACGGGAACTCTGGAAACACCATATATTTT. This encodes CASSDGNSGNTIYF. Full variable domain (outside the CDR3, taken from reference TRBV2 and TRBJ1-3): EPEVTQTPSHQVTQMGQEVILRCVPISNHLYFYWYRQILGQKVEFLVSFYNNEISEKSEIFDDQFSVERPDGSNFTLKIRSTKLEDSAMYFCASSDGNSGNTIYFGEGSWLTVV.

The chain couples TRBV6-1 to TRBJ1-4; D may be TRBD1 (5 bases). Germline V gives CDR1 MNHNS, CDR2 SASEGT. The CDR3 runs to 16 residues. V was pared by 2 bases and J by 0 bases, with 10 bases between. The CDR3 reads CASSESTGPTNEKLFF. Written as DNA, the CDR3 is TGTGCCAGCAGTGAATCTACAGGACCAACTAATGAAAAACTGTTTTTT.

The rearrangement links TRBV28 to TRBJ2-7; 11 nucleotides align to TRBD1. Trimming at V came to 7 bases and at J to 0 bases, leaving 17 bases not matched to a gene. From germline, CDR1 is MDHEN and CDR2 SYDVKM. This CDR3 has 19 residues. The CDR3 reads CASISQGGQGAASSYEQYF. CDR3 in DNA: TGTGCCAGCATCTCCCAGGGAGGACAGGGGGCGGCGAGCTCCTACGAGCAGTACTTC.

This clone was recorded once. J is TRBJ2-1 and V is TRBV4-1; perhaps TRBD2 as D (6 bases). Trimming removed 1 base from V and 6 bases from J, with 13 bases in between. The CDR3 consists of 15 residues. Germline values: CDR1 MGHRA, CDR2 YSYEKL. This chain's CDR3 is CASSQVSGVSNEQFF. The CDR3 nucleotides are TGCGCCAGCAGCCAAGTATCGGGGGTTAGCAATGAGCAGTTCTTC.

V and J are TRBV7-9 and TRBJ2-2; the match to TRBD2 covers 12 bases. Germline-derived CDR1 and CDR2 are SEHNR and FQNEAQ (reference sequence). The CDR3 is 17 residues long. The ends lost 1 base at V and 6 bases at J; junction bases unmatched: 6. The CDR3 is CASSLGLAGDVAGELFF. The CDR3 bases are TGTGCCAGCAGCTTAGGACTAGCGGGGGATGTTGCCGGGGAGCTGTTTTTT.

The chain is built from TRBV5-6 and TRBJ1-1; the match to TRBD1 covers 9 bases. J was trimmed by 11 bases and V by 0 bases; bases with no gene match: 5. This CDR3 has 13 residues. CDR1 and CDR2 from the germline V gene are SGHDT and YYEEEE. The CDR3 loop reads CASSLGRDRAAFF. The CDR3 DNA reads TGTGCCAGCAGCTTGGGTCGGGACAGGGCGGCTTTCTTT.

V usage is TRBV4-2 and J usage is TRBJ2-3, with D perhaps TRBD2 (5 bases). This CDR3 is built from 13 residues. With 0 bases removed from V and 6 bases from J, the gap between germline ends came to 7 bases. The germline CDR1 and CDR2 sequences are LGHNA and YNFKEQ. The CDR3 is CASSQDTGDTQYF. As DNA, the CDR3 is TGTGCCAGCAGCCAAGATACGGGGGATACGCAGTATTTT.

The genes are TRBV5-1 and TRBJ2-1, with unresolved D. The V and J ends lost 0 bases and 1 base respectively, with 14 bases between them. This CDR3 has 17 residues. CDR1 is SGHRS, CDR2 YFSETQ, per germline. This CDR3 reads CASSLGFPRQSYNEQFF. The CDR3 nucleotides read TGCGCCAGCAGCTTGGGTTTCCCTCGCCAGTCCTACAATGAGCAGTTCTTC.

The J gene is TRBJ2-1, the V gene TRBV7-2; TRBD2 matches 16 bases. In germline, CDR1 is SGHTA, CDR2 FQGNSA. Losses at the gene ends were 5 bases for V and 9 bases for J; bases not matched to a gene: 7. This CDR3 region has 16 residues. Here the CDR3 reads CASSPGTSGRAGEQFF. In DNA form, the CDR3 reads TGTGCCAGCAGCCCAGGGACTAGCGGGAGGGCTGGTGAGCAGTTCTTC.

This clone was seen once. The chain links TRBV18 to TRBJ2-3; the D gene is possibly TRBD2 (7 bases). The CDR3 consists of 16 residues. Germline V gene data show CDR1 as KGHSH and CDR2 as LQKENI. V dropped 5 bases and J dropped 2 bases, with 17 bases sitting between them. DNA for the CDR3: TGTGCCAGCTCATCCAGGTCGGGGGGCGACACAGATACGCAGTATTTT. Its translation: CASSSRSGGDTDTQYF.

This clone was seen once. This chain uses TRBV10-3 with TRBJ2-1, with TRBD2 as a possible D gene (5 bases). Germline V gene lookup returns CDR1 ENHRY and CDR2 SYGVKD. There are 14 residues in the CDR3. Trimming cost V 5 bases and J 5 bases, with 13 bases left between them. CDR3 sequence (DNA): TGTGCCATCAGTAGGACGGAGGATAACAATGAGCAGTTCTTC. Residues: CAISRTEDNNEQFF.

A few counts support this clone. The chain employs TRBV28 and TRBJ2-5; D not resolved. The CDR3 runs to 14 residues. Trimming removed 4 bases from V and 0 bases from J, with 9 bases in between. Germline assignment: CDR1 MDHEN and CDR2 SYDVKM. The CDR3, as DNA: TGTGCCAGCAGTTCCCGACTGAACCAAGAGACCCAGTACTTC. Translating gives CASSSRLNQETQYF.

CDR3 region: CASSLTYSFLSTDTQYF. The DNA of the CDR3 is TGTGCCAGCAGCTTAACCTACAGCTTTCTGAGCACAGATACGCAGTATTTT. V is TRBV7-3 and J is TRBJ2-3; D unclear. Germline CDR1 is SGHTA and CDR2 is FQGTGA. Trimming removed 0 bases at V and 0 bases at J, with 13 bases between. The CDR3 has 17 amino acids.

The genes are TRBV28 and TRBJ1-3; D uncertain. Germline CDR1 is MDHEN and CDR2 is SYDVKM. V lost 3 bases and J 2 bases, leaving 11 bases between the germline ends. The CDR3 extends over 15 amino acids. CDR3 sequence (DNA): TGTGCCAGCAGTTTGGGAGGGCCCCCTGGAAACACCATATATTTT. Its protein product is CASSLGGPPGNTIYF.

This clone was detected only a few times. The chain joins TRBV28 to TRBJ1-2; D is ambiguous. Looked up from germline, CDR1 is MDHEN and CDR2 is SYDVKM. Trimming took 5 bases from V and 2 from J, leaving 12 bases between them. The CDR3 runs to 14 residues. The DNA for the CDR3 is TGTGCCAGCAGTCCGCCGGGAACGAACTATGGCTACACCTTC. It encodes CASSPPGTNYGYTF.

This chain's CDR3 is CASSLGLGRQYF. The CDR3, as DNA: TGTGCCAGCAGCTTAGGACTTGGGAGGCAGTACTTC. The genes are TRBV11-2 and TRBJ2-5; perhaps TRBD2 as D (6 bases). The CDR3 is 12 amino acids. Germline V CDR1 and CDR2: SGHAT, FQNNGV. Trimming left V 1 base short and J 11 bases short, with 11 bases between.

The chain has TRBV13 and TRBJ2-5; 8 bases are a match to TRBD2. The CDR3 runs to 14 residues. V shed 1 base, J shed 5 bases, and the junction held 3 bases outside the gene matches. Germline V lookup: CDR1 PRHDT, CDR2 FYEKMQ (reference sequence). This CDR3 reads CASSLERGGETQYF. The CDR3 nucleotides are TGTGCCAGCAGCTTAGAACGGGGGGGTGAGACCCAGTACTTC.